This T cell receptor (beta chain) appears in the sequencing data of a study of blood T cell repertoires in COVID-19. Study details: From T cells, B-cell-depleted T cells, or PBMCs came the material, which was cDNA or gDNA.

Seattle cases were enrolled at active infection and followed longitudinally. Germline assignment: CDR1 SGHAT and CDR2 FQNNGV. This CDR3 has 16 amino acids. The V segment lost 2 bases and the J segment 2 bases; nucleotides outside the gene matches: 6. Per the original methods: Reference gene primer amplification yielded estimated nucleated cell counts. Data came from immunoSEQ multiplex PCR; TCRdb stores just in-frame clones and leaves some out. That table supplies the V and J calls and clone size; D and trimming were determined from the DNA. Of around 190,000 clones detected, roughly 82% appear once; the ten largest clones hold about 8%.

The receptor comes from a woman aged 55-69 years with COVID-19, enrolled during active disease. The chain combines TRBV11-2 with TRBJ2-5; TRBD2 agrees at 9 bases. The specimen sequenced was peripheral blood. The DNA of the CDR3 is TGTGCCAGCAGCTTAATGATAAGCGGGGGGCAAGAGACCCAGTACTTC. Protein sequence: CASSLMISGGQETQYF.